This T cell receptor beta chain was sequenced in a study of T cells in Graves' hyperthyroidism and ophthalmopathy. Authors of the study amplified TCR beta CDR3 regions from RNA transcripts. Primed by the HTBI set, a first-round RT-PCR was run on the TCR CDR3. A single record per CDR3 protein comes from TCRdb applying MiXCR to the multiplex PCR reads. This table holds under 350,000 distinct CDR3 sequences, about 18% found once. This CDR3 is 15 amino acids long. CDR1 MNHNS and CDR2 SASEGT come from the germline V gene. The V gene end was trimmed by 6 bases and the J gene end by 7 bases; junction bases not matched to a gene: 10.

The clonotype originates from a woman aged 55-70 years with Graves' ophthalmopathy. The specimen sequenced was blood. The chain employs TRBV6-1 and TRBJ1-4, with 8 bases lining up with TRBD1. The CDR3 coding sequence is TGTGCCAGCAGCAAAATAGTTACAGGGGGTGAAAAACTGTTTTTT. Amino acid sequence: CASSKIVTGGEKLFF.